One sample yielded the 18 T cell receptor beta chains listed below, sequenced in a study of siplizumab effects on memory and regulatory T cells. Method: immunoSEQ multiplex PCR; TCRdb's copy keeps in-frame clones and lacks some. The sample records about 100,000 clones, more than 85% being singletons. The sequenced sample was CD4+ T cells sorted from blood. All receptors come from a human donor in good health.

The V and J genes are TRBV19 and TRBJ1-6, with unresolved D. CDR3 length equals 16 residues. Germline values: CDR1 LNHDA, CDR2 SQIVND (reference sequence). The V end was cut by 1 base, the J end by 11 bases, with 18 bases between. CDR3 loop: CASSIVGTDTGAPLHF. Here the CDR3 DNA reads TGTGCCAGTAGTATAGTAGGAACAGACACTGGGGCACCCCTCCACTTT.

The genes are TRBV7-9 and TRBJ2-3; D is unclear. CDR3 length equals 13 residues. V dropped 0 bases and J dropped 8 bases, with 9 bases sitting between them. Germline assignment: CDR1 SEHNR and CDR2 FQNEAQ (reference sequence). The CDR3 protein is CASSLAPGGTQYF. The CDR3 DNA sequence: TGTGCCAGCAGCTTAGCTCCAGGTGGTACGCAGTATTTT. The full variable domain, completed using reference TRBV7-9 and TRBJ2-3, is DTGVSQNPRHKITKRGQNVTFRCDPISEHNRLYWYRQTLGQGPEFLTYFQNEAQLEKSRLLSDRFSAERPKGSFSTLEIQRTEQGDSAMYLCASSLAPGGTQYFGPGTRLTVL.

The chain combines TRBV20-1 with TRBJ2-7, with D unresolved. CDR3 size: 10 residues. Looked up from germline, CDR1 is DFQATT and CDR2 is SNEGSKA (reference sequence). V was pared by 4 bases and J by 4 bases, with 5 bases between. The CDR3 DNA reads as TGCAGTGCTACCAAATACGAGCAGTACTTC. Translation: CSATKYEQYF.

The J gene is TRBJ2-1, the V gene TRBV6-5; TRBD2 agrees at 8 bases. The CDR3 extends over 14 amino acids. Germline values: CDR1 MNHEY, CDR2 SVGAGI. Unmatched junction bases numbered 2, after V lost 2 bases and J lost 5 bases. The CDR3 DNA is TGTGCCAGCAGTTACGGACTAGCTGACAATGAGCAGTTCTTC. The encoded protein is CASSYGLADNEQFF.

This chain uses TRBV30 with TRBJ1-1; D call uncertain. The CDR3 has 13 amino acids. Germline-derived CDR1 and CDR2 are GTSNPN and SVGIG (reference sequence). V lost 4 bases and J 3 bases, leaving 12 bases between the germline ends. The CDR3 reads CAWTLGYYTEAFF. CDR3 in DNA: TGTGCCTGGACCCTCGGGTATTACACTGAAGCTTTCTTT.

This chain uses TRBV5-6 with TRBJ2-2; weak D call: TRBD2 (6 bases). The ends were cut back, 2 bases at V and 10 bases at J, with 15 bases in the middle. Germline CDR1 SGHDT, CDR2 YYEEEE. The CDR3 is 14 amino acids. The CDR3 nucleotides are TGTGCCAGCAGCTTTGATGCCGGGGGTGAGGAGCTGTTTTTT. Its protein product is CASSFDAGGEELFF.

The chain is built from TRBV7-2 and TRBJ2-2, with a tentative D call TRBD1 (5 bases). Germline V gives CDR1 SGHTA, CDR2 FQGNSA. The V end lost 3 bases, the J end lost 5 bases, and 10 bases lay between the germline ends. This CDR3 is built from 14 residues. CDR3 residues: CASSFPAGTGELFF. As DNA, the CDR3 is TGTGCCAGCAGCTTTCCGGCAGGGACCGGGGAGCTGTTTTTT.

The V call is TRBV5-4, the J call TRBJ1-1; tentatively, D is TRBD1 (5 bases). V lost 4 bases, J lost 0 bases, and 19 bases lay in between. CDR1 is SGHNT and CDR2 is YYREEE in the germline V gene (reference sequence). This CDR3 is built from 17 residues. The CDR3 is CASSQDGTRVLNTEAFF. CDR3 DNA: TGTGCCAGCAGCCAAGATGGGACCAGGGTTCTGAACACTGAAGCTTTCTTT.

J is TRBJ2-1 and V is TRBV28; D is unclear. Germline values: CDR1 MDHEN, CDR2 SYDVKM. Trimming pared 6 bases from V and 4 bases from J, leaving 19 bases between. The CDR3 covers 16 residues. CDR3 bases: TGTGCCAGCAGGTTTACCATGACCAGTGGGTACAATGAGCAGTTCTTC. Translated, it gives CASRFTMTSGYNEQFF.

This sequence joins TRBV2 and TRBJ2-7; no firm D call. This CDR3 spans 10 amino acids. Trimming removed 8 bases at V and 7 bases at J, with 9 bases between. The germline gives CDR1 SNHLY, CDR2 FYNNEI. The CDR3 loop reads CASSRREQYF. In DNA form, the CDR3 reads TGTGCCAGCTCAAGAAGAGAGCAGTACTTC.

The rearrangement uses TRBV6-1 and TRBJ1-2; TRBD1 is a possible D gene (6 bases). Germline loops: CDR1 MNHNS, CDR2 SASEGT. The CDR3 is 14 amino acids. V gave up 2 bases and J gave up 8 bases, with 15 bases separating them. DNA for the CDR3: TGTGCCAGCAGTGAATCCGGGGGGCTGCGAGGCTACACCTTC. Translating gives CASSESGGLRGYTF.

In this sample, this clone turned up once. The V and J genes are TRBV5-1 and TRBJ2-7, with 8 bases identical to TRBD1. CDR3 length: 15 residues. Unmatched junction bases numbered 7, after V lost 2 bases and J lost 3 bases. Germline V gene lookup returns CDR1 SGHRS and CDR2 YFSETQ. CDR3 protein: CASSLSGTGFYEQYF. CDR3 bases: TGCGCCAGCAGCTTATCCGGGACAGGTTTCTACGAGCAGTACTTC.

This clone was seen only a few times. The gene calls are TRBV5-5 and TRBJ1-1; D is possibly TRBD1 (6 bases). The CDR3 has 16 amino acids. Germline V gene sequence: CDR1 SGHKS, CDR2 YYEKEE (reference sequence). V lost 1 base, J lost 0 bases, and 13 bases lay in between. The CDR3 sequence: CASSLSQGLVNTEAFF. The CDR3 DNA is TGTGCCAGCAGCTTGAGTCAGGGGCTCGTGAACACTGAAGCTTTCTTT.

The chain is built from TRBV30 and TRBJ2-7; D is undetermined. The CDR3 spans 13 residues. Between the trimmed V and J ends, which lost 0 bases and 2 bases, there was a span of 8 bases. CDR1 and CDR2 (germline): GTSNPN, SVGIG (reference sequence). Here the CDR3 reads CAWSVEETYEQYF. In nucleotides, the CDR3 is TGTGCCTGGAGTGTAGAGGAGACCTACGAGCAGTACTTC.

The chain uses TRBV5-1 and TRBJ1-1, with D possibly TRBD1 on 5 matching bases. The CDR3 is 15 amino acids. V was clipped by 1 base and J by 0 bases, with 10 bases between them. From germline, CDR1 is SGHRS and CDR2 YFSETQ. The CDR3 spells CASSLFGGMNTEAFF. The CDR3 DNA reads TGCGCCAGCAGCTTGTTTGGGGGGATGAACACTGAAGCTTTCTTT.

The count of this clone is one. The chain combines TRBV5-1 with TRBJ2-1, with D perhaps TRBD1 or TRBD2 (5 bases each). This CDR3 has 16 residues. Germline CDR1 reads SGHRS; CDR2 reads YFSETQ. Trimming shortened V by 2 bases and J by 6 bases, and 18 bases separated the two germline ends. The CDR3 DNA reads TGCGCCAGCAGCTTCCCTCCGGGGCAGCGGTCCAATGAGCAGTTCTTC. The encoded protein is CASSFPPGQRSNEQFF.

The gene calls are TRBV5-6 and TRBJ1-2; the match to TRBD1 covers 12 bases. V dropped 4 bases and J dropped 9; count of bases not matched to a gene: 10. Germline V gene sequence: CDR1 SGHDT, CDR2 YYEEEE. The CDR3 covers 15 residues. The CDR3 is CASSRGQGASSSYTF. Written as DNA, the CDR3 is TGTGCCAGCAGCCGGGGACAGGGGGCTTCTAGTAGCTACACCTTC.

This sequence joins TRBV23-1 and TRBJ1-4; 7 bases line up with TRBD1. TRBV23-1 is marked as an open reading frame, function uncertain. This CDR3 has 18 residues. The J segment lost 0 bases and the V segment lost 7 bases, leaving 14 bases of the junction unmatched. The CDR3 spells CASNSWDSAKATNEKLFF. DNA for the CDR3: TGCGCCAGCAACTCTTGGGACAGCGCGAAGGCAACTAATGAAAAACTGTTTTTT.